Listed below are T cell receptor beta chains from one sample, sequenced in a study of CD8+ T cells in alopecia areata. Clones were sequenced by immunoSEQ multiplex PCR, and TCRdb holds only the in-frame ones, with some missing. The sample yields around 110,000 clones, under 60% seen once. This specimen consisted of CD8+ T cells sorted from blood, obtained at week 24, from a patient treated with tofacitinib. The origin of the receptors is a human donor with alopecia areata. Both conserved end residues are part of each CDR3. D genes are given only for firm matches. The size of a clone is reported for some rows only, either as once, few or many, or as a class for expanded clones.

D gene	clone size	J gene	V gene	CDR3 protein	CDR3 DNA
NA	NA	TRBJ2-7	TRBV29-1	CSVGARLDYEQYF	TGCAGCGTAGGGGCCCGGCTGGACTACGAGCAGTACTTC
NA	NA	TRBJ1-2	TRBV5-1	CASSLEETTGLGYGYTF	TGCGCCAGCAGCTTGGAAGAGACGACTGGGCTAGGCTATGGCTACACCTTC
NA	NA	TRBJ2-3	TRBV29-1	CSVEDIRASSTDTQYF	TGCAGCGTTGAAGATATAAGGGCATCTAGCACAGATACGCAGTATTTT
NA	few	TRBJ2-1	TRBV29-1	CSVSPDFRSGNEQFF	TGCAGCGTTTCCCCGGACTTTCGGTCGGGCAATGAGCAGTTCTTC
TRBD1	few	TRBJ1-1	TRBV7-2	CASSLVIGGSSFF	TGTGCCAGCAGCTTAGTGATAGGGGGCTCGTCTTTCTTT
NA	few	TRBJ2-3	TRBV5-1	CASSLDWGAQDTQYF	TGCGCCAGCAGCTTGGATTGGGGGGCCCAAGATACGCAGTATTTT
TRBD1	few	TRBJ1-2	TRBV29-1	CSVGQGRGGYTF	TGCAGCGTTGGACAGGGAAGGGGTGGCTACACCTTC
NA	few	TRBJ2-1	TRBV5-1	CASSLTGVYNEQFF	TGCGCCAGCAGCTTGACGGGGGTGTACAATGAGCAGTTCTTC
TRBD1	few	TRBJ1-6	TRBV10-2	CASSLYSQGANSPLHF	TGCGCCAGCAGTTTATACTCACAGGGGGCCAATTCACCCCTCCACTTT
NA	few	TRBJ2-2	TRBV6-6	CASEVDTGELFF	TGTGCCAGCGAAGTTGACACCGGGGAGCTGTTTTTT
NA	NA	TRBJ1-4	TRBV2	CASSRTRGEKLFF	TGTGCCAGCAGTAGGACCCGAGGGGAAAAACTGTTTTTT
NA	NA	TRBJ1-6	TRBV14	CASSQVTDYNSPLHF	TGTGCCAGCAGCCAAGTTACAGATTATAATTCACCCCTCCACTTT
NA	NA	TRBJ1-2	TRBV19	CASSSPEVYGYTF	TGTGCCAGTAGTTCACCAGAGGTCTATGGCTACACCTTC
NA	once	TRBJ1-1	TRBV19	CASSMGGTEAFF	TGTGCCAGTAGTATGGGGGGGACTGAAGCTTTCTTT
NA	NA	TRBJ1-2	TRBV11-2	CASKGTGEYGYTF	TGTGCCAGCAAGGGAACGGGGGAATATGGCTACACCTTC